These T cell receptor beta chains were read from a single sample in a study of spatial heterogeneity in lung cancer. TCRdb reprocessed the 5' RACE reads with MiXCR, giving one entry per CDR3 protein. The table shows 7,500 to 8,500 distinct CDR3 sequences, with roughly 9.6% occurring only once. This specimen consisted of lung tumor tissue, obtained at surgery. The origin of the receptors is a male donor with early-stage non-small cell lung cancer. Both conserved end residues are part of each CDR3. The order of the fields is D gene, J gene, CDR3 length, clone size, V gene, CDR3 protein, CDR3 DNA. A D gene is named only where the DNA matches it firmly. Clone size is stated in some rows and not others, as once, few, many or a class when expanded.

d_gene: TRBD1
j_gene: TRBJ2-7
len: 16
abundance: medium-sized
v_gene: TRBV7-3
CDR3aa: CASSLTPGTGFHEQYF
CDR3nt: TGTGCCAGCAGCTTAACCCCCGGGACAGGGTTCCACGAGCAGTACTTC

d_gene: TRBD1
j_gene: TRBJ1-5
len: 14
abundance: medium-sized
v_gene: TRBV28
CDR3aa: CASTFGRGHQPQHF
CDR3nt: TGTGCCAGCACGTTTGGGAGGGGGCATCAGCCCCAGCATTTT

d_gene: NA
j_gene: TRBJ2-1
len: 14
abundance: many
v_gene: TRBV27
CDR3aa: CASSFIQTWDEQFF
CDR3nt: TGTGCCAGCAGTTTCATACAGACCTGGGATGAGCAGTTCTTC

d_gene: NA
j_gene: TRBJ2-1
len: 14
abundance: medium-sized
v_gene: TRBV9
CDR3aa: CASSVWEGYNEQFF
CDR3nt: TGTGCCAGCAGCGTATGGGAAGGATACAATGAGCAGTTCTTC

d_gene: NA
j_gene: TRBJ1-1
len: 16
abundance: many
v_gene: TRBV15
CDR3aa: CATSRDGATLNTEAFF
CDR3nt: TGTGCCACCAGCAGAGATGGTGCGACACTGAACACTGAAGCTTTCTTT

d_gene: NA
j_gene: TRBJ2-7
len: 15
abundance: many
v_gene: TRBV20-1
CDR3aa: CSARDSSGFVGEQYF
CDR3nt: TGCAGTGCTAGAGATTCCTCGGGGTTCGTCGGAGAGCAGTACTTC

d_gene: NA
j_gene: TRBJ2-3
len: 11
abundance: medium-sized
v_gene: TRBV20-1
CDR3aa: CSARSSDTQYF
CDR3nt: TGCAGTGCTAGGAGTTCAGATACGCAGTATTTT

d_gene: TRBD2
j_gene: TRBJ2-3
len: 16
abundance: many
v_gene: TRBV5-1
CDR3aa: CASSLDASGLTDTQYF
CDR3nt: TGCGCCAGCAGCTTGGATGCTAGCGGTCTCACAGATACGCAGTATTTT

d_gene: NA
j_gene: TRBJ1-1
len: 14
abundance: many
v_gene: TRBV7-6
CDR3aa: CASSLDRVNTEAFF
CDR3nt: TGTGCCAGCAGCTTAGATCGAGTGAACACTGAAGCTTTCTTT

d_gene: NA
j_gene: TRBJ1-1
len: 14
abundance: many
v_gene: TRBV20-1
CDR3aa: CSARDPWGDTEAFF
CDR3nt: TGCAGTGCTAGAGATCCATGGGGGGACACTGAAGCTTTCTTT

d_gene: NA
j_gene: TRBJ1-5
len: 15
abundance: few
v_gene: TRBV6-6
CDR3aa: CASIPGILGGQPQHF
CDR3nt: TGTGCCAGCATCCCGGGGATTTTGGGGGGTCAGCCCCAGCATTTT

d_gene: NA
j_gene: TRBJ1-5
len: 16
abundance: medium-sized
v_gene: TRBV27
CDR3aa: CASSLWGGSGNQPQHF
CDR3nt: TGTGCCAGCAGTTTATGGGGGGGGTCGGGCAATCAGCCCCAGCATTTT

d_gene: NA
j_gene: TRBJ1-1
len: 12
abundance: many
v_gene: TRBV11-2
CDR3aa: CASSPPYTEAFF
CDR3nt: TGTGCCAGCAGCCCACCTTACACTGAAGCTTTCTTT

d_gene: TRBD1
j_gene: TRBJ2-7
len: 14
abundance: many
v_gene: TRBV7-9
CDR3aa: CASSLGTGHHEQYF
CDR3nt: TGTGCCAGCAGCTTAGGGACAGGGCACCACGAGCAGTACTTC

d_gene: TRBD2
j_gene: TRBJ2-1
len: 16
abundance: many
v_gene: TRBV20-1
CDR3aa: CSAPKRTSGGANEQFF
CDR3nt: TGCAGTGCCCCGAAACGGACTAGCGGGGGGGCAAATGAGCAGTTCTTC

d_gene: NA
j_gene: TRBJ1-3
len: 19
abundance: many
v_gene: TRBV6-5
CDR3aa: CASMSRGGTTPFSGNTIYF
CDR3nt: TGTGCCAGCATGAGTCGTGGAGGGACAACTCCATTCTCTGGAAACACCATATATTTT

d_gene: NA
j_gene: TRBJ1-1
len: 14
abundance: once
v_gene: TRBV27
CDR3aa: CASSLGRRNTEAFF
CDR3nt: TGTGCCAGCAGTTTAGGTCGAAGGAACACTGAAGCTTTCTTT

d_gene: NA
j_gene: TRBJ1-1
len: 13
abundance: many
v_gene: TRBV14
CDR3aa: CASSLQPQGSAFF
CDR3nt: TGTGCCAGCAGCCTGCAACCCCAAGGGTCAGCTTTCTTT

d_gene: TRBD1
j_gene: TRBJ1-1
len: 13
abundance: NA
v_gene: TRBV6-5
CDR3aa: CASSRDRGSYPFF
CDR3nt: TGTGCCAGCAGCCGGGACAGGGGGTCGTATCCTTTCTTT

d_gene: TRBD2
j_gene: TRBJ2-1
len: 11
abundance: few
v_gene: TRBV30
CDR3aa: CAWNREAEQFF
CDR3nt: TGTGCCTGGAACCGGGAGGCCGAGCAGTTCTTC

d_gene: NA
j_gene: TRBJ2-2
len: 14
abundance: many
v_gene: TRBV10-2
CDR3aa: CASSGTLATGELFF
CDR3nt: TGCGCCAGCTCCGGGACTTTGGCCACCGGGGAGCTGTTTTTT

d_gene: NA
j_gene: TRBJ2-2
len: 14
abundance: many
v_gene: TRBV5-5
CDR3aa: CASIFGVNTGELFF
CDR3nt: TGTGCCAGCATCTTCGGGGTGAACACCGGGGAGCTGTTTTTT

d_gene: NA
j_gene: TRBJ1-1
len: 14
abundance: many
v_gene: TRBV12-5
CDR3aa: CASGPGQFDTEAFF
CDR3nt: TGTGCTAGTGGTCCTGGACAGTTCGACACTGAAGCTTTCTTT

d_gene: NA
j_gene: TRBJ1-1
len: 12
abundance: many
v_gene: TRBV7-8
CDR3aa: CASSPGPQATFF
CDR3nt: TGTGCCAGCAGCCCCGGGCCCCAAGCAACTTTCTTT

d_gene: NA
j_gene: TRBJ2-6
len: 14
abundance: many
v_gene: TRBV19
CDR3aa: CASRQDSGANVLTF
CDR3nt: TGTGCCAGCCGACAGGACTCTGGGGCCAACGTCCTGACTTTC

d_gene: TRBD1
j_gene: TRBJ1-2
len: 13
abundance: many
v_gene: TRBV20-1
CDR3aa: CSATGQGNYGYTF
CDR3nt: TGCAGTGCTACCGGACAGGGTAACTATGGCTACACCTTC

d_gene: TRBD2
j_gene: TRBJ2-7
len: 15
abundance: medium-sized
v_gene: TRBV20-1
CDR3aa: CSARDRLAGVGEQYF
CDR3nt: TGCAGTGCTAGAGATCGACTAGCGGGAGTGGGGGAGCAGTACTTC

d_gene: TRBD1
j_gene: TRBJ2-5
len: 16
abundance: many
v_gene: TRBV7-9
CDR3aa: CASTVPGQGASETQYF
CDR3nt: TGTGCCAGCACCGTCCCAGGACAGGGGGCAAGCGAGACCCAGTACTTC

d_gene: NA
j_gene: TRBJ2-3
len: 15
abundance: many
v_gene: TRBV3-1
CDR3aa: CASSQLVSSTDTQYF
CDR3nt: TGTGCCAGCAGCCAATTGGTCAGCAGCACAGATACGCAGTATTTT

d_gene: TRBD2
j_gene: TRBJ2-7
len: 14
abundance: many
v_gene: TRBV20-1
CDR3aa: CSATGLAGVNEQYF
CDR3nt: TGCAGTGCTACGGGACTAGCGGGAGTCAACGAGCAGTACTTC